This T cell receptor beta chain comes out of a study of blood T cell repertoires in COVID-19. Libraries were prepared by immunoSEQ multiplex PCR; TCRdb keeps only in-frame clonotypes and omits some of them. Among 40,000 to 50,000 clones, about 86% were seen once, and the ten largest hold approximately 3%. The V gene lost 11 bases and the J gene lost 6 bases, with 22 bases spanning the gap. In germline, CDR1 is MNHEY, CDR2 SVGAGI. The CDR3 has 15 amino acids. Individuals drawn from around 25 US areas were roughly 18 to 95 years old. Cohort placement rested on clinical history that participants reported themselves. Each recovered donor of Cohort 3 presented with two negative PCRs, clearance, or symptom resolution.

The specimen sequenced was PBMCs or T cells enriched from blood (not recorded which). This TCR derives from a woman between 50 and 59 years old who had recovered from COVID-19. The V call is TRBV6-5, the J call TRBJ2-2, with a tentative D call TRBD2 (6 bases). CDR3 loop: CAARIVTSLSGELFF. In DNA form, the CDR3 reads TGTGCCGCAAGAATTGTTACTAGCTTATCCGGGGAGCTGTTTTTT.